These 11 T cell receptor beta chains were all obtained from the same sample, sequenced in a study of cytomegalovirus exposure and HLA in healthy donors. Vbeta (60) and Jbeta (13) primers were used in the PCR. TCRdb's table, derived via immunoSEQ multiplex PCR, lists solely in-frame clones and lacks some. Across about 160,000 clones, the top ten clones capture 1% to 1.5% of the sample. Sequences were obtained from PBMCs. These receptors were obtained from an older woman in good health and CMV-seronegative.

The chain couples TRBV5-6 to TRBJ1-2, with a weak D call TRBD1 (6 bases). Deletions cut 2 bases from V and 1 base from J, with 9 bases between. The CDR3 spans 14 residues. Germline CDR1 and CDR2: SGHDT and YYEEEE. CDR3 sequence: CASSLQGGNYGYTF. CDR3 bases: TGTGCCAGCAGCTTACAGGGCGGTAACTATGGCTACACCTTC. The complete variable domain, with remaining parts taken from reference TRBV5-6 and TRBJ1-2, reads DAGVTQSPTHLIKTRGQQVTLRCSPKSGHDTVSWYQQALGQGPQFIFQYYEEEERQRGNFPDRFSGHQFPNYSSELNVNALLLGDSALYLCASSLQGGNYGYTFGSGTRLTVV.

The rearrangement uses TRBV4-1 and TRBJ2-5, with 8 nucleotides matching TRBD1. The CDR3 loop spans 13 amino acids. The V and J ends lost 3 bases and 3 bases, in that order; junction bases with no gene match: 0. Germline loops: CDR1 MGHRA, CDR2 YSYEKL. The CDR3 sequence: CASSQDREETQYF. The CDR3 DNA follows: TGCGCCAGCAGCCAGGACAGGGAAGAGACCCAGTACTTC.

The genes are TRBV4-1 and TRBJ1-5; D not certain. The germline V gene encodes CDR1 MGHRA and CDR2 YSYEKL. The CDR3 loop spans 15 amino acids. Trimming removed 6 bases at V and 5 bases at J, with 17 bases between. The CDR3 region has the DNA TGCGCCAGCAGTTCTGTCCCTTTGGCAGATCAGCCCCAGCATTTT. Its protein is CASSSVPLADQPQHF.

In DNA, the CDR3 is TGCAGCGGGGGGGGGCCTGACGACGAGCAGTACTTC. Protein: CSGGGPDDEQYF. The V and J genes are TRBV29-1 and TRBJ2-5, with D possibly matching TRBD2 (7 bases). The end of the DNA is better explained by TRBJ2-7, so the J call may be wrong. The CDR3 runs to 12 residues. Per germline, CDR1 SQVTM and CDR2 ANQGSEA.

The chain links TRBV19 to TRBJ2-7, with 10 bases fitting TRBD1. Germline V CDR1 and CDR2: LNHDA, SQIVND (reference sequence). CDR3 length: 15 amino acids. J was trimmed by 2 bases and V by 0 bases; bases with no gene match: 1. CDR3 nucleotides: TGTGCCAGTAGTATAGATGGACAGGGGGCCTACGAGCAGTACTTC. It specifies CASSIDGQGAYEQYF.

The DNA for the CDR3 is TGTGCCAGCAGCCTCGGGGGGCGCGGAAACACCATATATTTT. As protein: CASSLGGRGNTIYF. This rearrangement joins TRBV11-3 to TRBJ1-3; maybe TRBD1 (6 bases). This CDR3 is built from 14 residues. V lost 5 bases and J lost 4, with 12 bases in between. Germline-derived CDR1 and CDR2 are SGHNT and YENEEA.

CDR3 residues: CASSQGGGHNQPQHF. As DNA, the CDR3 is TGTGCCAGCAGCCAAGGCGGGGGGCATAATCAGCCCCAGCATTTT. This chain links TRBV14 with TRBJ1-5; D is possibly TRBD1 (6 bases). The V gene's germline CDR1 is SGHDN and CDR2 FVKESK. V shed 1 base and J shed 4 bases, with 11 bases lying between them. The CDR3 is 15 residues long.

As for this clone: This specimen includes other DNA sequences encoding the same CDR3. V is TRBV19 and J is TRBJ2-1, with 9 nucleotides matching TRBD1. The CDR3 has 12 residues. Germline V gene sequence: CDR1 LNHDA, CDR2 SQIVND (reference sequence). Unmatched junction bases numbered 0, after V lost 3 bases and J lost 9 bases. The CDR3 nucleotides read TGTGCCAGTAGTATGACAGGGGGTGAGCAGTTCTTC. It is translated as CASSMTGGEQFF.

V and J are TRBV11-3 and TRBJ2-2, with TRBD2 identical over 11 bases. The CDR3 contains 15 residues. Germline CDR1 is SGHNT and CDR2 is YENEEA. Losses at the gene ends were 3 bases for V and 4 bases for J; bases not matched to a gene: 1. Written as DNA, the CDR3 is TGTGCCAGCAGCTTGACTAGCGGGGTCACCGGGGAGCTGTTTTTT. It translates to CASSLTSGVTGELFF.

This chain connects TRBV5-1 to TRBJ2-1; D gene uncertain. Trimming took off 0 bases at V and 0 bases at J, with 7 bases between the two ends. The CDR3 length is 15 residues. The V gene's germline CDR1 is SGHRS and CDR2 YFSETQ. The CDR3 protein is CASSLVLNSYNEQFF. The CDR3 DNA sequence: TGCGCCAGCAGCTTGGTCCTAAACTCCTACAATGAGCAGTTCTTC.

The chain couples TRBV5-4 to TRBJ2-4, with TRBD1 matching 9 bases. Germline-derived CDR1 and CDR2 are SGHNT and YYREEE (reference sequence). This CDR3 has 14 residues. The ends lost 4 bases at V and 3 bases at J; junction bases unmatched: 2. Here the CDR3 reads CASSEDRGKNIQYF. CDR3 in DNA: TGTGCCAGCAGCGAGGACAGGGGCAAAAACATTCAGTACTTC.